The 9 T cell receptor beta chains reported below all come from one sample, sequenced in a study of regulatory T cells in long-lasting Graves disease. Regarding time point: newly diagnosed GD, antithyroid drugs for less than 3 months. PBMC-derived RNA was used for the TCR library. Investigators prepared the TCR beta libraries by applying iRepertoire HTBI primers and Arm-PCR of CDR3 regions. A single record per CDR3 protein comes from TCRdb applying MiXCR to the multiplex PCR reads. The sample shows approximately 210,000 distinct CDR3 sequences, 15% to 20% of them seen only once. Sequencing used peripheral blood mononuclear cells (PBMCs), obtained at new diagnosis, from a patient treated with antithyroid drugs. The receptors originated from a female donor with Graves disease.

Comment on this clonotype: The missing conserved phenylalanine or tryptophan at the end of this CDR3 makes a read error likely. The chain combines TRBV7-3 with TRBJ1-3; the D is unclear. Germline CDR1 and CDR2: SGHTA and FQGTGA. V lost 5 bases and J 3 bases, leaving 8 bases between the germline ends. There are 13 residues in the CDR3. This CDR3 reads CASSTYSGNTIYL. CDR3 DNA sequence: TGTGCCAGCAGCACCTACAGTGGAAACACCATATATTTG.

This clonotype was counted a few times. The V gene is TRBV4-2, the J gene TRBJ1-3; D is unclear. V shed 2 bases and J shed 0 bases, with 14 bases lying between them. Germline CDR1 is LGHNA and CDR2 is YNFKEQ. The CDR3 is made up of 17 amino acids. CDR3 nucleotides: TGTGCCAGCAGCCAATTTATCGGTTCAATCTCTGGAAACACCATATATTTT. This sequence encodes CASSQFIGSISGNTIYF.

The table lists this clonotype with many counts. The chain combines TRBV6-1 with TRBJ1-4; unclear D gene. V was clipped by 7 bases and J by 4 bases, with 13 bases between them. Germline CDR1 MNHNS, CDR2 SASEGT. The CDR3 loop spans 14 amino acids. The CDR3 protein is CASMETGDNEKLFF. CDR3 nucleotide sequence: TGTGCCAGCATGGAAACCGGGGATAATGAAAAACTGTTTTTT.

This clonotype showed up many times. This chain joins TRBV7-9 and TRBJ2-7, with D perhaps matching TRBD1 or TRBD2 (5 bases each). Trimming removed 5 bases at V and 2 bases at J, with 13 bases between. Per germline, CDR1 SEHNR and CDR2 FQNEAQ (reference sequence). The CDR3 runs 14 residues. CDR3 sequence (DNA): TGTGCCAGCAGCCGAGTAGAGGGGACCTACGAGCAGTACTTC. Translation: CASSRVEGTYEQYF.

This clonotype was seen only a few times. This chain links TRBV30 with TRBJ1-4, with a tentative D call TRBD1 (5 bases). This CDR3 is 16 amino acids long. The V gene's germline CDR1 is GTSNPN and CDR2 SVGIG (reference sequence). V was cut by 1 base and J by 5 bases, with 17 bases left in between. CDR3 loop: CAWSGRDGHENEKLFF. The CDR3 coding sequence is TGTGCCTGGAGTGGGAGGGACGGGCACGAAAATGAAAAACTGTTTTTT.

This clonotype was counted only a few times. The rearrangement uses TRBV19 and TRBJ2-3; TRBD2 matches 7 bases. CDR1 LNHDA and CDR2 SQIVND come from the germline V gene (reference sequence). CDR3 size: 15 residues. Unmatched junction bases numbered 10, after V lost 8 bases and J lost 2 bases. In DNA, the CDR3 is TGTGCCAGTTCTCGTTCTAGCGGATTCACAGATACGCAGTATTTT. Its protein is CASSRSSGFTDTQYF.

The chain employs TRBV5-1 and TRBJ2-7; 9 positions match TRBD1. The CDR3 is 14 amino acids. V gave up 0 bases and J gave up 6 bases; unmatched junction bases: 4. The germline gives CDR1 SGHRS, CDR2 YFSETQ. The CDR3 DNA sequence: TGCGCCAGCAGCTTGGTTACAGGGGGCGGCGAGCAGTACTTC. Protein product: CASSLVTGGGEQYF.

With regard to this clonotype: A read error is possible here, since a much larger clone lies one base away. This CDR3 reads CASIDTSDYEQYF. The DNA of the CDR3 is TGCGCCAGCATCGACACTTCCGACTACGAGCAGTACTTC. This chain joins TRBV10-2 and TRBJ2-7, with D unresolved. The V end was cut by 7 bases, the J end by 3 bases, with 13 bases between. The CDR3 totals 13 residues. The germline V gene encodes CDR1 WSHSY and CDR2 SAAADI.

This clonotype was detected many times. The chain joins TRBV7-2 to TRBJ1-3; 11 bases map to TRBD1. V lost 10 bases and J lost 3; bases outside the gene matches: 14. The germline gives CDR1 SGHTA, CDR2 FQGNSA. The CDR3 has 17 amino acids. DNA of the CDR3: TGTGCCACCAAAACTCCCCGGACAGGGGGCCATGGAAACACCATATATTTT. This gives the protein CATKTPRTGGHGNTIYF.